A single sample gave rise to the 10 T cell receptor beta chains below, sequenced in a study of T cells in Graves' hyperthyroidism and ophthalmopathy. RNA transcripts gave rise to amplified TCR beta CDR3 regions. The HTBI primer set drove a first-round RT-PCR of the TCR CDR3. Each CDR3 protein is one row after TCRdb ran MiXCR on the multiplex PCR reads. The sample lists more than 550,000 distinct CDR3 sequences, approximately 42% occurring once. Sequences were obtained from peripheral blood or thyroid tissue (not recorded which). The receptors derive from an adult man with Graves' disease, either hyperthyroidism or ophthalmopathy (not recorded which).

This clonotype was found many times. This rearrangement joins TRBV2 to TRBJ1-2; TRBD1 agrees at 7 bases. The J segment lost 1 base and the V segment lost 6 bases, leaving 5 bases of the junction unmatched. This CDR3 spans 14 amino acids. Germline V lookup: CDR1 SNHLY, CDR2 FYNNEI. Here the CDR3 DNA reads TGTGCCAGCAGGGGGGACAGCGATAACTATGGCTACACCTTC. Amino acid sequence: CASRGDSDNYGYTF.

As concerns this clonotype: One end of the junction fails to match germline, which may point to a read error. The V and J genes are TRBV10-3 and TRBJ1-2; D unresolved. The CDR3 contains 12 residues. Looked up from germline, CDR1 is ENHRY and CDR2 is SYGVKD. CDR3 protein: CATSDAQDGYTF. CDR3 bases: TGTGCCACCAGTGACGCCCAGGATGGCTACACCTTC.

This clonotype was detected a few times. The chain employs TRBV10-3 and TRBJ1-6; D remains unclear. V lost 0 bases and J lost 6, with 6 bases in between. Germline-derived CDR1 and CDR2 are ENHRY and SYGVKD. The CDR3 sequence is 14 residues long. The CDR3 loop reads CAISESGSNSPLHF. The CDR3 bases are TGTGCCATCAGTGAGTCGGGGTCTAATTCACCCCTCCACTTT.

This chain connects TRBV20-1 to TRBJ1-1, with D hard to call. The CDR3 length is 13 residues. With 1 base removed from V and 3 bases from J, the gap between germline ends came to 9 bases. Germline CDR1 DFQATT, CDR2 SNEGSKA (reference sequence). The CDR3 here is CSARAGTDTEAFF. Written as DNA, the CDR3 is TGCAGTGCTAGAGCGGGCACTGACACTGAAGCTTTCTTT.

J is TRBJ2-5 and V is TRBV10-3; the D gene is possibly TRBD2 (7 bases). Trimming shortened V by 3 bases and J by 4 bases, and 12 bases separated the two germline ends. The CDR3 consists of 14 residues. Germline loops: CDR1 ENHRY, CDR2 SYGVKD. The CDR3 DNA reads as TGTGCCATCAGTGAAGCGGGGACATTAGAGACCCAGTACTTC. Its translation: CAISEAGTLETQYF.

This clonotype has more than one count but fewer than ten. The chain has TRBV24-1 and TRBJ2-7, with 11 nucleotides matching TRBD1. Germline V CDR1 and CDR2: KGHDR, SFDVKD. The CDR3 is 15 residues long. The trim removed 7 bases at V and 2 bases at J, leaving 6 bases unmatched. This CDR3 reads CATSGPGQGAYEQYF. CDR3 coding DNA: TGTGCCACCAGCGGCCCGGGACAGGGGGCCTACGAGCAGTACTTC.

This clonotype was recorded many times. The J gene is TRBJ1-5, the V gene TRBV7-9, with D possibly matching TRBD1 (5 bases). CDR3 length: 15 residues. Germline assignment: CDR1 SEHNR and CDR2 FQNEAQ (reference sequence). V was clipped by 5 bases and J by 2 bases, with 13 bases between them. The DNA of the CDR3 is TGTGCCAGCAGCCCCGGGGACTTAGGCAATCAGCCCCAGCATTTT. Protein: CASSPGDLGNQPQHF.

This clonotype was detected ten times or more. The rearrangement joins TRBV19 to TRBJ2-5, with D maybe TRBD2 (5 bases). Trimming pared 4 bases from V and 5 bases from J, leaving 14 bases between. The CDR3 has 14 amino acids. The germline V gene has CDR1 LNHDA and CDR2 SQIVND (reference sequence). CDR3 sequence reads: CASSTGYGLETQYF. CDR3 nucleotides: TGTGCCAGTAGTACGGGGTACGGTCTTGAGACCCAGTACTTC. Full variable domain (rest looked up from reference TRBV19 and TRBJ2-5): DGGITQSPKYLFRKEGQNVTLSCEQNLNHDAMYWYRQDPGQGLRLIYYSQIVNDFQKGDIAEGYSVSREKKESFPLTVTSAQKNPTAFYLCASSTGYGLETQYFGPGTRLLVL.

This chain uses TRBV29-1 with TRBJ1-3, with a possible D match to TRBD1 (6 bases). Trimming left V 8 bases short and J 6 bases short, with 14 bases between. This CDR3 spans 12 amino acids. Germline assignment: CDR1 SQVTM and CDR2 ANQGSEA. In nucleotides, the CDR3 is TGCAGCTGGGGACAATCGGAAAACACCATATATTTT. Translating it yields CSWGQSENTIYF.

This clonotype came up many times. The gene calls are TRBV25-1 and TRBJ2-7, with D hard to call. V lost 2 bases to trimming and J lost 3 bases, with 14 bases between them. CDR1 MGHDK and CDR2 SYGVNS come from the germline V gene. This CDR3 spans 15 amino acids. The CDR3 here is CASSEGALIYYEQYF. The CDR3 coding sequence is TGTGCCAGCAGTGAAGGAGCCCTAATCTACTACGAGCAGTACTTC.